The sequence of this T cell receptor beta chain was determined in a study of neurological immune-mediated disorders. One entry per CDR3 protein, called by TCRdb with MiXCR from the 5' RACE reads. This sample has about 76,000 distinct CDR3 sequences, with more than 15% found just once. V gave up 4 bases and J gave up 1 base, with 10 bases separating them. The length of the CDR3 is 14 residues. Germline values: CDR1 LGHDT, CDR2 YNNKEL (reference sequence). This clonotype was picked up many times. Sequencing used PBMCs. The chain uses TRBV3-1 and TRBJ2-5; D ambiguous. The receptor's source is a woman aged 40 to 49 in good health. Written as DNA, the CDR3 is TGTGCCAGCAGCCCTCTAGGGCCCCAAGAGACCCAGTACTTC. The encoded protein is CASSPLGPQETQYF.